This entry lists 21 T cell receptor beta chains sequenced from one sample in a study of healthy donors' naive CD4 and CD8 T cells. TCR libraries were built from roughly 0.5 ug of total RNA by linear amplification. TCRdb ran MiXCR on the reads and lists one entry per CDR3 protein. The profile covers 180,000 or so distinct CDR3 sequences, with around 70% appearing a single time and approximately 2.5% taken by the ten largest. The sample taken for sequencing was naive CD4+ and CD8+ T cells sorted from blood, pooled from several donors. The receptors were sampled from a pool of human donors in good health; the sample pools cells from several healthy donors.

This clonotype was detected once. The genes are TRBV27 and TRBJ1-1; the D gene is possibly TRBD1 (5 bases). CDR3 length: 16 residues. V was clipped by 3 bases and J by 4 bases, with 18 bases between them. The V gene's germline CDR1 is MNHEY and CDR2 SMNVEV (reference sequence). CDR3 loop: CASSLSAGPWGTEAFF. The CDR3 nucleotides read TGTGCCAGCAGTTTGTCGGCAGGGCCCTGGGGCACTGAAGCTTTCTTT.

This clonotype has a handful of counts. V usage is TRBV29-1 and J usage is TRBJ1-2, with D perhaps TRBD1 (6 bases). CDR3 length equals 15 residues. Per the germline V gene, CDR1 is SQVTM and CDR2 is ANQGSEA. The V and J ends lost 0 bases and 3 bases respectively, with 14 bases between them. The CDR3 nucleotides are TGCAGCGTTGAAGATCCGGCCCAGGGGTACTATGGCTACACCTTC. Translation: CSVEDPAQGYYGYTF. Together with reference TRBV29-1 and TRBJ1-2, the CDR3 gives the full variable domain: SAVISQKPSRDICQRGTSLTIQCQVDSQVTMMFWYRQQPGQSLTLIATANQGSEATYESGFVIDKFPISRPNLTFSTLTVSNMSPEDSSIYLCSVEDPAQGYYGYTFGSGTRLTVV.

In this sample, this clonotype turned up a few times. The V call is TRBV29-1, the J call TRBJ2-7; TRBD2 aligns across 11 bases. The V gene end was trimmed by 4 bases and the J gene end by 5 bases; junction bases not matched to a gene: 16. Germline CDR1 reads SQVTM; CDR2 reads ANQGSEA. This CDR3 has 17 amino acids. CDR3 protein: CSVAGIEVAGGLNEQYF. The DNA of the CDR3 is TGCAGCGTTGCAGGCATTGAGGTAGCGGGAGGGCTAAACGAGCAGTACTTC.

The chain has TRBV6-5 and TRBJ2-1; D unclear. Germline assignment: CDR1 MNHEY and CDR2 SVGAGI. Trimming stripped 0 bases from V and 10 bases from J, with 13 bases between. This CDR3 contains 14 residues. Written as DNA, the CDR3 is TGTGCCAGCAGTTACTCGAAGGGCTCCAGCGAGCAGTTCTTC. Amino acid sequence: CASSYSKGSSEQFF.

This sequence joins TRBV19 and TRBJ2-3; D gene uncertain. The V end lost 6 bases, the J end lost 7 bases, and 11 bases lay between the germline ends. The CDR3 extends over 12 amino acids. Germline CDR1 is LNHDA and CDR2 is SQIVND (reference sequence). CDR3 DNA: TGTGCCAGTAGGCAGGCTGCAAATACGCAGTATTTT. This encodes CASRQAANTQYF.

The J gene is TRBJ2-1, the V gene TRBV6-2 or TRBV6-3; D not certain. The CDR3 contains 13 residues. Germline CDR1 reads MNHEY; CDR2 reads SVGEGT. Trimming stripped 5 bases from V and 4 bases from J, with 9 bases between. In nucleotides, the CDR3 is TGTGCCAGCAGTACGACACTTTACAATGAGCAGTTCTTC. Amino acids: CASSTTLYNEQFF.

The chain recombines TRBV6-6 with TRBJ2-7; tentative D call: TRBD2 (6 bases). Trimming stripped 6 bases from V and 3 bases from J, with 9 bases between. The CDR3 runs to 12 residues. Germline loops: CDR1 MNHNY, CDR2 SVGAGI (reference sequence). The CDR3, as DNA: TGTGCCAGCAGGCGGGAAATCTACGAGCAGTACTTC. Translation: CASRREIYEQYF.

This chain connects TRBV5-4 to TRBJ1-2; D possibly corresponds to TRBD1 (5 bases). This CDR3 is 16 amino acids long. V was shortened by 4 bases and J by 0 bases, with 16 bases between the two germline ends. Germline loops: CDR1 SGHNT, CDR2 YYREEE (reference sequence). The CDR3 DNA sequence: TGTGCCAGCAGCGCTGGGACGGAATTAGCTAACTATGGCTACACCTTC. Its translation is CASSAGTELANYGYTF. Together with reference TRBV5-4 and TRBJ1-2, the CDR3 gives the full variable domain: ETGVTQSPTHLIKTRGQQVTLRCSSQSGHNTVSWYQQALGQGPQFIFQYYREEENGRGNFPPRFSGLQFPNYSSELNVNALELDDSALYLCASSAGTELANYGYTFGSGTRLTVV.

The CDR3 sequence: CASSYHRGRGNIQYF. The CDR3 nucleotides read TGTGCCAGCAGTTACCACAGGGGCAGGGGAAACATTCAGTACTTC. The gene calls are TRBV6-5 and TRBJ2-4, with 7 bases lining up with TRBD1. The germline V gene encodes CDR1 MNHEY and CDR2 SVGAGI. V trimming: 2 bases; J trimming: 6 bases; junction bases outside the gene matches: 7. This CDR3 is 15 amino acids long.

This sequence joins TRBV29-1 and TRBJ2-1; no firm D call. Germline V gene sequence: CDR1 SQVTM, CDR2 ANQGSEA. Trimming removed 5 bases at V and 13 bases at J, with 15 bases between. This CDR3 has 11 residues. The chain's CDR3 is CSVTEVPAQFF. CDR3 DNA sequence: TGCAGCGTTACCGAGGTTCCAGCACAGTTCTTC.

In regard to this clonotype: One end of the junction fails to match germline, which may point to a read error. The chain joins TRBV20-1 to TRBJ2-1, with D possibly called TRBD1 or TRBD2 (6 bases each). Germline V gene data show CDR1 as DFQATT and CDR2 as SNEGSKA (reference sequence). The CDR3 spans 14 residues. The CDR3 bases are TGCAGTGCACACGGGGGCACGGGGTACAGTGAGCAGTTCTTC. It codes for CSAHGGTGYSEQFF.

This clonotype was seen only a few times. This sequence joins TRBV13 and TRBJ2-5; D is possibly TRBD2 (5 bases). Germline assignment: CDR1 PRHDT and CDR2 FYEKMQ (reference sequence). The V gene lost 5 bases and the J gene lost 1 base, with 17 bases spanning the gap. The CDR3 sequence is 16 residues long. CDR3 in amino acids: CASSPKGSGSQETQYF. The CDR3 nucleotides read TGTGCCAGCAGCCCCAAGGGAAGTGGGAGCCAAGAGACCCAGTACTTC. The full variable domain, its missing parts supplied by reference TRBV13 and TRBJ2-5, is AAGVIQSPRHLIKEKRETATLKCYPIPRHDTVYWYQQGPGQDPQFLISFYEKMQSDKGSIPDRFSAQQFSDYHSELNMSSLELGDSALYFCASSPKGSGSQETQYFGPGTRLLVL.

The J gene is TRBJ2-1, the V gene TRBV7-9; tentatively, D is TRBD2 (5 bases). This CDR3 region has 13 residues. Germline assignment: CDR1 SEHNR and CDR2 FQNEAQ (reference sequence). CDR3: CAQAGRRLYEQFF. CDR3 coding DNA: TGTGCGCAGGCGGGCCGTCGATTATATGAGCAGTTCTTC. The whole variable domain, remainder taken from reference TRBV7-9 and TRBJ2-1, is DTGVSQNPRHKITKRGQNVTFRCDPISEHNRLYWYRQTLGQGPEFLTYFQNEAQLEKSRLLSDRFSAERPKGSFSTLEIQRTEQGDSAMYLCAQAGRRLYEQFFGPGTRLTVL.

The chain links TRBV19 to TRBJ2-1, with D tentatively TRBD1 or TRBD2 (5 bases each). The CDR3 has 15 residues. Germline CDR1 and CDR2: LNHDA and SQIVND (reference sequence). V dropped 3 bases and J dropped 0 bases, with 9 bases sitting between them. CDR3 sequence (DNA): TGTGCCAGTAGTATCGGGGCGGGCTCCTACAATGAGCAGTTCTTC. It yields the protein CASSIGAGSYNEQFF.

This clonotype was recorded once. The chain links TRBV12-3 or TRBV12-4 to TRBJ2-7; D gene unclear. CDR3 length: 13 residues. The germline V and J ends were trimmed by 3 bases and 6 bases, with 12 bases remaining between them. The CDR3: CASSFGSPGEQYF. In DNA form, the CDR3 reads TGTGCCAGCAGTTTCGGCAGTCCGGGCGAGCAGTACTTC.

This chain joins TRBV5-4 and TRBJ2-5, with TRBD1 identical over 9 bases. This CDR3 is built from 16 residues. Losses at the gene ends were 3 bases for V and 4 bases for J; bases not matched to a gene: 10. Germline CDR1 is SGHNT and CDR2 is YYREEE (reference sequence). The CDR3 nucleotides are TGTGCCAGCAGCTCTACTATTACAGGGGGCATAGAGACCCAGTACTTC. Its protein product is CASSSTITGGIETQYF. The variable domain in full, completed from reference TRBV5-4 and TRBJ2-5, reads ETGVTQSPTHLIKTRGQQVTLRCSSQSGHNTVSWYQQALGQGPQFIFQYYREEENGRGNFPPRFSGLQFPNYSSELNVNALELDDSALYLCASSSTITGGIETQYFGPGTRLLVL.

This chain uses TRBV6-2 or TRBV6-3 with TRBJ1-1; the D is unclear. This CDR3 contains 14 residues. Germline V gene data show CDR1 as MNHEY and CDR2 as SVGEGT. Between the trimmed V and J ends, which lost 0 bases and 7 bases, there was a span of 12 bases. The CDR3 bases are TGTGCCAGCAGTTACTCGATCAGGCTTGATGAAGCTTTCTTT. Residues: CASSYSIRLDEAFF.

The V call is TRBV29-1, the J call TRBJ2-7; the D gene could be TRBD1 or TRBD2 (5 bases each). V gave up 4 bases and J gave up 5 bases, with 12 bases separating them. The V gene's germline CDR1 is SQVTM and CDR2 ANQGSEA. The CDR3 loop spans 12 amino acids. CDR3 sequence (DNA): TGCAGCGTTGTCACGAGGGGAAACGAGCAGTACGTC. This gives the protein CSVVTRGNEQYV.

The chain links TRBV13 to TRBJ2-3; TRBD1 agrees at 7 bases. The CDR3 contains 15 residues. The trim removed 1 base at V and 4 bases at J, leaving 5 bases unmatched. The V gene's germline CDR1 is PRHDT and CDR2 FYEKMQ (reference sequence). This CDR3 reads CASSLAPQGADTQYF. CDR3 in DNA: TGTGCCAGCAGCTTAGCTCCGCAGGGGGCAGATACGCAGTATTTT.

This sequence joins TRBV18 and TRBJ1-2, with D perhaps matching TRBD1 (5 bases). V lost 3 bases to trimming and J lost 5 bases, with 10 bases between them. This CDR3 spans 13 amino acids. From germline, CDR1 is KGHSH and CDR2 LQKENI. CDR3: CASSPGAEYGYTF. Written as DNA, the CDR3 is TGTGCCAGCTCACCTGGGGCAGAATATGGCTACACCTTC.

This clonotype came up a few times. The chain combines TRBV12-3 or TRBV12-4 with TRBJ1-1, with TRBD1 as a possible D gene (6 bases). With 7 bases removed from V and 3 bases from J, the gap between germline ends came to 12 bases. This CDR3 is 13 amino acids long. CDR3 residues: CASTIQGYTEAFF. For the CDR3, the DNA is TGTGCCAGCACCATACAGGGCTACACTGAAGCTTTCTTT.